This is a list of T cell receptor beta chains from one sample in a study of shared clonotypes between healthy human individuals. Data came from immunoSEQ multiplex PCR; TCRdb stores just in-frame clones and leaves some out. There are 2 million to 3 million clones in the sample; 90% to 95% occur only once, and about 0.34% lies in the top ten. The sequenced sample consisted of naive CD4+ T cells from PBMCs. These receptor sequences come from a young man in good health. Some clones in this sample may be carry-over from other donors' samples. Both conserved end residues are part of each CDR3. The order of the fields is D gene, V gene, J gene, CDR3 protein, CDR3 DNA. A D gene is named only where the DNA matches it firmly.

d_gene: TRBD2; v_gene: TRBV19; j_gene: TRBJ2-1; CDR3aa: CASSPRWLAGPGGEQFF; CDR3nt: TGTGCCAGTAGCCCTAGGTGGCTAGCGGGGCCAGGGGGTGAGCAGTTCTTC
d_gene: -; v_gene: TRBV6-6; j_gene: TRBJ1-2; CDR3aa: CASSYSPQGPYGYTF; CDR3nt: TGTGCCAGCAGTTACTCGCCACAGGGTCCCTATGGCTACACCTTC
d_gene: -; v_gene: TRBV9; j_gene: TRBJ2-2; CDR3aa: CASSVDRLVGELFF; CDR3nt: TGTGCCAGCAGCGTAGATAGGTTGGTCGGGGAGCTGTTTTTT
d_gene: -; v_gene: TRBV6-1; j_gene: TRBJ2-2; CDR3aa: CASSERAFVGGELFF; CDR3nt: TGTGCCAGCAGTGAACGGGCTTTCGTGGGCGGGGAGCTGTTTTTT
d_gene: -; v_gene: TRBV2; j_gene: TRBJ2-1; CDR3aa: CASSERDPEQFF; CDR3nt: TGTGCCAGCAGTGAAAGGGACCCTGAGCAGTTCTTC
d_gene: -; v_gene: TRBV5-1; j_gene: TRBJ1-1; CDR3aa: CASSPTPNTEAFF; CDR3nt: TGCGCCAGCAGCCCAACACCGAACACTGAAGCTTTCTTT
d_gene: -; v_gene: TRBV2; j_gene: TRBJ2-5; CDR3aa: CASRTRSGETQYF; CDR3nt: TGTGCCAGCCGAACCCGGAGTGGGGAGACCCAGTACTTC
d_gene: TRBD2; v_gene: TRBV27; j_gene: TRBJ2-7; CDR3aa: CASSSWGGVYEQYF; CDR3nt: TGTGCCAGCAGCTCCTGGGGGGGGGTCTACGAGCAGTACTTC
d_gene: TRBD2; v_gene: TRBV7-2; j_gene: TRBJ2-7; CDR3aa: CASSFLNSGTSQYF; CDR3nt: TGTGCCAGCAGCTTCCTAAACTCCGGGACTAGCCAATACTTC
d_gene: -; v_gene: TRBV5-1; j_gene: TRBJ2-1; CDR3aa: CASSLAGDLSYNEQFF; CDR3nt: TGCGCCAGCAGCCTGGCCGGGGACCTCTCCTACAATGAGCAGTTCTTC
d_gene: -; v_gene: TRBV7-9; j_gene: TRBJ2-5; CDR3aa: CASSLTQTKQETQYF; CDR3nt: TGTGCCAGCAGCTTAACACAAACAAAACAAGAGACCCAGTACTTC
d_gene: TRBD1; v_gene: TRBV5-1; j_gene: TRBJ2-1; CDR3aa: CASSQGAHEQFF; CDR3nt: TGCGCCAGCAGCCAGGGGGCCCATGAGCAGTTCTTC